The 14 T cell receptor beta chains presented below share a single source sample, sequenced in a study of shared clonotypes between healthy human individuals (TCRdb year 2020). The library was made by the immunoSEQ multiplex PCR assay. Drawn from immuneACCESS, this table holds only the in-frame rearrangements with V and J called that TCRdb kept. Clones are partly lost; checked studies trace under half to an unresolved V gene and leave the rest unexplained. This sample gives roughly 400,000 clones in total; roughly 96% of them show up just once. Of the sample, about 0.32% falls within the top ten clones. The sample taken for sequencing was memory CD8+ T cells sorted from blood. The cell subset or site label, read with the paper, signifies: CD45RO+ cells pooled with CCR7-negative TemRA cells. These receptors came from a man aged 25 to 40 in good health.

The gene calls are TRBV4-2 and TRBJ2-4; TRBD2 agrees at 9 bases. Trimming at V came to 0 bases and at J to 3 bases, leaving 6 bases not matched to a gene. The CDR3 spans 17 residues. The germline V gene has CDR1 LGHNA and CDR2 YNFKEQ. The CDR3 reads CASSQERREGVKNIQYF. CDR3 DNA: TGTGCCAGCAGCCAAGAGCGGCGGGAGGGGGTCAAAAACATTCAGTACTTC.

The chain carries TRBV2 and TRBJ2-7; 11 bases agree with TRBD2. Looked up from germline, CDR1 is SNHLY and CDR2 is FYNNEI. CDR3 size: 15 residues. V gave up 2 bases and J gave up 4 bases; unmatched junction bases: 4. The CDR3: CASSELGLAAYEQYF. CDR3 DNA sequence: TGTGCCAGCAGTGAATTGGGACTAGCGGCTTACGAGCAGTACTTC.

CDR3 in DNA: TGTGCCATCAGGACAGGGGCCTACGAGCAGTACTTC. It codes for CAIRTGAYEQYF. The V and J genes are TRBV10-3 and TRBJ2-7; 8 bases align to TRBD1. The V gene's germline CDR1 is ENHRY and CDR2 SYGVKD. J gave up 2 bases and V 6 bases, and 0 bases lay outside the gene matches. The CDR3 totals 12 residues.

The chain uses TRBV7-6 and TRBJ2-6; either TRBD1 or TRBD2 may supply D (5 bases each). V gave up 4 bases and J gave up 1 base, with 8 bases separating them. The CDR3 contains 15 residues. CDR1 and CDR2 from the germline V gene are SGHVS and FNYEAQ. This CDR3 reads CASSYGGSGANVLTF. The CDR3, as DNA: TGTGCCAGCAGCTATGGGGGTTCTGGGGCCAACGTCCTGACTTTC.

The chain couples TRBV27 to TRBJ2-6; the match to TRBD1 covers 9 bases. Germline loops: CDR1 MNHEY, CDR2 SMNVEV (reference sequence). This CDR3 is built from 16 residues. Trimming took 4 bases from V and 0 from J; bases not matched to a gene: 1. This chain's CDR3 is CASSSGQGSGANVLTF. The CDR3 region has the DNA TGTGCCAGCAGTTCGGGACAGGGCTCTGGGGCCAACGTCCTGACTTTC.

This chain links TRBV6-1 with TRBJ2-1; 7 nucleotides align to TRBD1. Germline V lookup: CDR1 MNHNS, CDR2 SASEGT. V shed 6 bases and J 2 bases; nucleotides not matched to a gene: 4. The CDR3 has 14 amino acids. The CDR3 region is CASRTGTAYNEQFF. For the CDR3, the DNA is TGTGCCAGCAGGACAGGGACGGCCTACAATGAGCAGTTCTTC.

CDR3 sequence: CASSINRDRAYEQYF. The CDR3 DNA reads TGCGCCAGCAGCATAAACCGGGACAGGGCCTACGAGCAGTACTTC. The genes are TRBV5-1 and TRBJ2-7, with 9 bases identical to TRBD1. Unmatched junction bases numbered 7, after V lost 4 bases and J lost 2 bases. The CDR3 length is 15 residues. The germline V gene has CDR1 SGHRS and CDR2 YFSETQ. Variable domain in full (rest from reference TRBV5-1 and TRBJ2-7): KAGVTQTPRYLIKTRGQQVTLSCSPISGHRSVSWYQQTPGQGLQFLFEYFSETQRNKGNFPGRFSGRQFSNSRSEMNVSTLELGDSALYLCASSINRDRAYEQYFGPGTRLTVT.

The CDR3: CASSLALIPGELFF. The DNA of the CDR3 is TGTGCCAGCAGCTTGGCCCTTATCCCCGGGGAGCTGTTTTTT. The chain combines TRBV5-4 with TRBJ2-2, with D unresolved. This CDR3 has 14 residues. V shed 0 bases and J shed 6 bases, with 9 bases lying between them. In germline, CDR1 is SGHNT, CDR2 YYREEE (reference sequence).

This chain joins TRBV27 and TRBJ1-5, with a possible D match to TRBD1 (5 bases). The CDR3 contains 14 residues. With 3 bases removed from V and 7 bases from J, the gap between germline ends came to 13 bases. Germline V gene lookup returns CDR1 MNHEY and CDR2 SMNVEV (reference sequence). CDR3 DNA: TGTGCCAGCAGTTTGGCAGGGAAAAACCAGCCCCAGCATTTT. It translates to CASSLAGKNQPQHF.

In the case of this clone: Other nucleotide sequences in the sample specify the same CDR3. The J gene is TRBJ2-7, the V gene TRBV27; 10 bases are a match to TRBD1. The V and J ends lost 3 bases and 2 bases, in that order; junction bases with no gene match: 4. Per germline, CDR1 MNHEY and CDR2 SMNVEV (reference sequence). CDR3 size: 15 residues. The CDR3 DNA sequence: TGTGCCAGCAGTTTCGCCGGGACAGGGGCCTACGAGCAGTACTTC. The encoded protein is CASSFAGTGAYEQYF.

The chain recombines TRBV5-1 with TRBJ1-1, with TRBD1 identical over 9 bases. V shed 8 bases and J 3 bases; nucleotides not matched to a gene: 17. The length of the CDR3 is 17 residues. CDR1 is SGHRS, CDR2 YFSETQ, per germline. CDR3 loop: CARMPRQGVISHTEAFF. CDR3 coding DNA: TGCGCCAGGATGCCGCGACAGGGGGTAATAAGTCACACTGAAGCTTTCTTT.

The chain combines TRBV7-9 with TRBJ2-5; D is perhaps TRBD1 or TRBD2 (5 bases each). CDR3 size: 14 residues. In germline, CDR1 is SEHNR, CDR2 FQNEAQ (reference sequence). V was clipped by 2 bases and J by 1 base, with 8 bases between them. CDR3 protein: CASSLSGTQETQYF. The CDR3 nucleotides are TGTGCCAGCAGCTTATCCGGGACCCAAGAGACCCAGTACTTC.

J is TRBJ2-7 and V is TRBV10-3; D gene uncertain. Trimming removed 6 bases from V and 2 bases from J, with 14 bases in between. This CDR3 has 14 residues. Germline V gene data show CDR1 as ENHRY and CDR2 as SYGVKD. The CDR3 DNA reads TGTGCCATCAGGCACGAGGCCTGGCCCTACGAGCAGTACTTC. It specifies CAIRHEAWPYEQYF.

The chain links TRBV7-9 to TRBJ2-1; D possibly uses TRBD1 or TRBD2 (6 bases each). V was trimmed by 1 base and J by 7 bases, leaving 14 bases between them. This CDR3 is built from 15 residues. Looked up from germline, CDR1 is SEHNR and CDR2 is FQNEAQ (reference sequence). CDR3 DNA sequence: TGTGCCAGCAGCTTAGGGACCGGGGGCGGGAATGAGCAGTTCTTC. Its translation is CASSLGTGGGNEQFF.